The 18 T cell receptor beta chains presented below share a single source sample, sequenced in a study of blood T cell repertoires in COVID-19. TCRdb keeps only in-frame clones here, not all; method: immunoSEQ multiplex PCR. The data hold 150,000 to 200,000 clones, with more than 75% observed a single time. The material sequenced was peripheral blood. The source is a man in his 70s with acute or convalescent COVID-19.

Here the CDR3 reads CATSRGLALAYNEQFF. DNA of the CDR3: TGTGCCACCAGCAGAGGGCTCGCGCTAGCGTACAATGAGCAGTTCTTC. The chain is built from TRBV15 and TRBJ2-1; a weak D match, TRBD2 (6 bases). The V gene's germline CDR1 is LNHNV and CDR2 YYDKDF (reference sequence). The V end lost 1 base, the J end lost 4 bases, and 14 bases lay between the germline ends. The CDR3 loop spans 16 amino acids.

The rearrangement uses TRBV4-3 and TRBJ2-1, with TRBD2 matching over 8 bases. The CDR3 sequence is 18 residues long. Germline V lookup: CDR1 LGHNA, CDR2 YSLEER. V was pared by 3 bases and J by 0 bases, with 10 bases of the junction left unmatched. CDR3 in amino acids: CASSQTGGALSSYNEQFF. In DNA, the CDR3 is TGCGCCAGCAGCCAGACCGGGGGGGCCCTAAGCTCCTACAATGAGCAGTTCTTC.

The rearrangement joins TRBV10-3 to TRBJ2-7; D gene uncertain. Trimming took 2 bases from V and 1 from J, leaving 9 bases between them. The CDR3 covers 14 residues. Germline V lookup: CDR1 ENHRY, CDR2 SYGVKD. The CDR3 DNA is TGTGCCATCAGTGAGGGTGGCTGGTCCTACGAGCAGTACTTC. This encodes CAISEGGWSYEQYF.

The chain has TRBV15 and TRBJ1-3, with D perhaps TRBD1 (5 bases). The CDR3 runs 15 residues. In germline, CDR1 is LNHNV, CDR2 YYDKDF (reference sequence). Deletions cut 1 base from V and 2 bases from J, with 9 bases between. As DNA, the CDR3 is TGTGCCACCAGCAGAGCGGGGGGAGCTGGAAACACCATATATTTT. Translating it yields CATSRAGGAGNTIYF.

This clone was detected once. The chain combines TRBV4-2 with TRBJ2-5, with a possible D match to TRBD2 (5 bases). Trimming shortened V by 0 bases and J by 5 bases, and 13 bases separated the two germline ends. Germline CDR1 LGHNA, CDR2 YNFKEQ. This CDR3 spans 15 amino acids. The CDR3 protein is CASSQDGVLMETQYF. CDR3 coding DNA: TGTGCCAGCAGCCAAGACGGGGTTCTCATGGAGACCCAGTACTTC.

V usage is TRBV11-2 and J usage is TRBJ2-7, with a tentative D call TRBD1 (5 bases). V lost 3 bases and J lost 4, with 10 bases in between. The germline V gene encodes CDR1 SGHAT and CDR2 FQNNGV. The CDR3 sequence is 13 residues long. For the CDR3, the DNA is TGTGCCAGCAGCTTGGCAGGGATGTACGAGCAGTACTTC. As protein: CASSLAGMYEQYF. Looking up the rest from reference TRBV11-2 and TRBJ2-7 gives the full variable domain: EAGVAQSPRYKIIEKRQSVAFWCNPISGHATLYWYQQILGQGPKLLIQFQNNGVVDDSQLPKDRFSAERLKGVDSTLKIQPAKLEDSAVYLCASSLAGMYEQYFGPGTRLTVT.

The table lists this clone with a few counts. J is TRBJ2-1 and V is TRBV3-1 (or the pseudogene TRBV3-2); 14 nucleotides line up with TRBD2. The length of the CDR3 is 18 residues. The V gene end was trimmed by 0 bases and the J gene end by 9 bases; junction bases not matched to a gene: 10. From germline, CDR1 is LGHDT and CDR2 YNNKEL (reference sequence). This CDR3 is CASSQDKVGLAGGPEQFF. The DNA for the CDR3 is TGTGCCAGCAGCCAAGATAAGGTCGGACTAGCGGGAGGCCCTGAGCAGTTCTTC.

The chain combines TRBV2 with TRBJ2-6; tentative D call: TRBD1 (6 bases). This CDR3 is 14 amino acids long. Per the germline V gene, CDR1 is SNHLY and CDR2 is FYNNEI. The V end was cut by 4 bases, the J end by 7 bases, with 11 bases between. The CDR3 here is CASSVLTGANVLTF. For the CDR3, the DNA is TGTGCCAGCAGTGTTCTGACAGGCGCCAACGTCCTGACTTTC. Full variable domain (rest looked up from reference TRBV2 and TRBJ2-6): EPEVTQTPSHQVTQMGQEVILRCVPISNHLYFYWYRQILGQKVEFLVSFYNNEISEKSEIFDDQFSVERPDGSNFTLKIRSTKLEDSAMYFCASSVLTGANVLTFGAGSRLTVL.

DNA of the CDR3: TGTGCCAGCAGCCAGGGACTAGCATCTGCCTACGAGCAGTACTTC. It yields the protein CASSQGLASAYEQYF. The chain couples TRBV11-2 to TRBJ2-7; 9 bases line up with TRBD2. CDR1 and CDR2 from the germline V gene are SGHAT and FQNNGV. V trimming: 5 bases; J trimming: 2 bases; junction bases outside the gene matches: 7. The CDR3 runs to 15 residues.

The V and J genes are TRBV19 and TRBJ2-3, with 8 bases that match TRBD2. Germline V gene lookup returns CDR1 LNHDA and CDR2 SQIVND (reference sequence). This CDR3 contains 16 residues. V shed 5 bases and J 1 base; nucleotides not matched to a gene: 8. The CDR3 sequence is CASSPVGRGGTDTQYF. CDR3 nucleotide sequence: TGTGCCAGTAGTCCCGTGGGGCGGGGGGGCACAGATACGCAGTATTTT.

About this clone itself: Other DNA sequences within the sample encode an identical CDR3. The chain couples TRBV28 to TRBJ2-1; 7 positions agree with TRBD2. The V gene end was trimmed by 2 bases and the J gene end by 4 bases; junction bases not matched to a gene: 8. The germline V gene encodes CDR1 MDHEN and CDR2 SYDVKM. This CDR3 has 16 residues. CDR3 protein: CASSLVSSGTYNEQFF. The CDR3 nucleotides read TGTGCCAGCAGTTTAGTATCCAGCGGGACGTACAATGAGCAGTTCTTC.

The V and J genes are TRBV5-1 and TRBJ1-2; D not certain. The V end was cut by 4 bases, the J end by 2 bases, with 9 bases between. Germline values: CDR1 SGHRS, CDR2 YFSETQ. The CDR3 is 13 residues long. The CDR3 loop is CASSAQNNYGYTF. CDR3 DNA sequence: TGCGCCAGCAGCGCCCAGAACAACTATGGCTACACCTTC.

V and J are TRBV9 and TRBJ2-2, with 7 nucleotides matching TRBD1. The CDR3 covers 15 residues. Germline-derived CDR1 and CDR2 are SGDLS and YYNGEE. V lost 4 bases and J lost 7; bases outside the gene matches: 10. The CDR3 here is CASSLRGQGDGELFF. The CDR3 DNA follows: TGTGCCAGCAGCCTCCGCGGGCAGGGGGACGGGGAGCTGTTTTTT.

The gene calls are TRBV7-6 and TRBJ2-5; D possibly corresponds to TRBD2 (6 bases). CDR1 SGHVS and CDR2 FNYEAQ come from the germline V gene. V was shortened by 5 bases and J by 2 bases, with 15 bases between the two germline ends. The CDR3 has 15 residues. As DNA, the CDR3 is TGTGCCAGCAGCCCCCTGCTCGGGAGTCAAGAGACCCAGTACTTC. This codes for CASSPLLGSQETQYF.

The CDR3 is CASSRQGDVSFKNTEAFF. As DNA, the CDR3 is TGTGCCAGCAGTAGGCAGGGGGATGTGTCGTTCAAGAACACTGAAGCTTTCTTT. The chain is built from TRBV9 and TRBJ1-1; 7 bases align to TRBD1. The V gene's germline CDR1 is SGDLS and CDR2 YYNGEE. The CDR3 runs to 18 residues. After removal of 5 bases from V and 1 base from J, the junction contained 17 bases not matched to a gene.

The rearrangement joins TRBV7-8 to TRBJ1-2; maybe TRBD1 (6 bases). Trimming stripped 1 base from V and 7 bases from J, with 13 bases between. Germline V gene lookup returns CDR1 SGHVS and CDR2 FQNEAQ. The CDR3 runs 14 residues. CDR3 protein: CASSLGRTVPGYTF. CDR3 nucleotide sequence: TGTGCCAGCAGCTTAGGGAGGACAGTGCCTGGCTACACCTTC. Together with reference TRBV7-8 and TRBJ1-2, the CDR3 gives the full variable domain: GAGVSQSPRYKVAKRGQDVALRCDPISGHVSLFWYQQALGQGPEFLTYFQNEAQLDKSGLPSDRFFAERPEGSVSTLKIQRTQQEDSAVYLCASSLGRTVPGYTFGSGTRLTVV.

The chain has TRBV28 and TRBJ1-4; 9 bases agree with TRBD1. Germline CDR1 reads MDHEN; CDR2 reads SYDVKM. J gave up 14 bases and V 6 bases, and 7 bases lay outside the gene matches. The CDR3 loop spans 12 amino acids. The CDR3 spells CASSLRDRALFF. CDR3 DNA: TGTGCCAGCAGCCTCCGGGACAGGGCTCTGTTTTTT.

V and J are TRBV27 and TRBJ1-2; weak D call: TRBD1 (6 bases). V shed 10 bases and J shed 8 bases, with 17 bases lying between them. The CDR3 runs to 12 residues. Looked up from germline, CDR1 is MNHEY and CDR2 is SMNVEV (reference sequence). The CDR3 nucleotides read TGTGCCACTGAGTCAAGGGGGATAGGCTACACCTTC. This encodes CATESRGIGYTF.